The rows below give T cell receptor beta chains drawn from one sample of a study of T cell repertoires in cytomegalovirus infection. These TCRs are of unknown antigen specificity. TCRdb reprocessed the reads with MiXCR, giving one entry per CDR3 protein. The table records hundreds of thousands of distinct CDR3 sequences, roughly a third of them present only once. The sequencing here drew on cultured PBMCs, taken from culture after CMV antigen stimulation. The receptors shown here come from a human donor in good health (CMV status not recorded). Some clones in this sample may be carry-over from other donors' samples. CDR3s include the opening cysteine and the closing phenylalanine or tryptophan.

V,J,CDR3
TRBV7-2,TRBJ2-7,CASSLAGQGIHEQYF
TRBV29-1,TRBJ1-1,CSVAGQRGTEAFF
TRBV2,TRBJ1-5,CASSGHLPNQPQHF
TRBV7-2,TRBJ2-7,CASSPRAGASYEQYF
TRBV19,TRBJ1-5,CASSINSADQPQHF
TRBV29-1,TRBJ2-3,CSVRRESTDTQYF
TRBV9,TRBJ2-3,CASSVDRKADTQYF
TRBV20-1,TRBJ2-7,CSASVGAGGRIYEQYF
TRBV3-1,TRBJ2-5,CASSLQGRQETQYF
TRBV29-1,TRBJ2-2,CSVEGASGSPGELFF
TRBV6-6,TRBJ2-1,CASNNRGPSGEQFF
TRBV6-6,TRBJ1-2,CASTQREGYTF
TRBV28,TRBJ2-2,CASSFSRTNTGELFF
TRBV6-6,TRBJ2-7,CASSLSRSSYEQYF
TRBV29-1,TRBJ1-4,CSVVMGEKLFF
TRBV5-1,TRBJ2-3,CASSLVSGGPYTQYF
TRBV7-3,TRBJ1-1,CASSLMGTGTGGTEAFF
TRBV19,TRBJ1-1,CASSIETGTGKAFF
TRBV9,TRBJ2-5,CASSVGTSGMETQYF
TRBV28,TRBJ1-3,CASSQRPGNTIYF
TRBV7-2,TRBJ2-3,CASSLRGGTTDTQYF